This T cell receptor (beta chain) was obtained from a study of OX40 agonist ivuxolimab in advanced cancers. On the study more broadly: The dose of intravenous ivuxolimab that patients received every 2 weeks ranged from 0.01 to 10 mg/kg. Two patients with cutaneous melanoma and one with hepatocellular carcinoma, three in total, showed partial responses. Study-wide findings and caveats: Circulating CD4+ and CD8+ T cells showed clonal expansion by week 6 at 0.1 to 3.0 mg/kg. People who partly responded at 0.1-3.0 mg/kg had some of the least clonal expansion seen.

Here immunoSEQ multiplex PCR was the method, and the copy in TCRdb shows in-frame clones only, minus some. The sample lists about 16,000 clones; around 80% were seen once. As to this clone: Its antigen is undetermined.

Trimming took off 1 base at V and 2 bases at J, with 11 bases between the two ends. The CDR3 has 15 residues. The germline V gene encodes CDR1 LGHNA and CDR2 YSLEER. The chain links TRBV4-3 to TRBJ1-2; D gene uncertain. The clonotype comes from an adult with an advanced solid tumor such as melanoma, head and neck, liver or kidney cancer. Sequencing used CD4+ or CD8+ T cells sorted from blood, obtained in a trial of the OX40 agonist ivuxolimab. For the CDR3, the DNA is TGCGCCAGCAGCCAAGGGGCCTCATCCAACTATGGCTACACCTTC. This codes for CASSQGASSNYGYTF.